This T cell receptor beta chain was found in a study of T cell changes during pregnancy in multiple sclerosis. The CDR3 consists of 15 residues. Germline assignment: CDR1 GTSNPN and CDR2 SVGIG (reference sequence). Trimming pared 2 bases from V and 5 bases from J, leaving 13 bases between. Sequencing used immunoSEQ multiplex PCR; TCRdb keeps in-frame clones, though not all of them. The sample lists 25,000 to 35,000 clones, 92% occurring once. The V gene is TRBV30, the J gene TRBJ1-6, with a weak D call TRBD1 (6 bases). Specimen: peripheral blood, collected in the first trimester of pregnancy. This receptor was identified in a female donor in good health, enrolled as a control in a pregnancy study. The CDR3 region is CAWSTLTGNNSPLHF. As DNA, the CDR3 is TGTGCCTGGAGTACCTTGACAGGCAATAATTCACCCCTCCACTTT.